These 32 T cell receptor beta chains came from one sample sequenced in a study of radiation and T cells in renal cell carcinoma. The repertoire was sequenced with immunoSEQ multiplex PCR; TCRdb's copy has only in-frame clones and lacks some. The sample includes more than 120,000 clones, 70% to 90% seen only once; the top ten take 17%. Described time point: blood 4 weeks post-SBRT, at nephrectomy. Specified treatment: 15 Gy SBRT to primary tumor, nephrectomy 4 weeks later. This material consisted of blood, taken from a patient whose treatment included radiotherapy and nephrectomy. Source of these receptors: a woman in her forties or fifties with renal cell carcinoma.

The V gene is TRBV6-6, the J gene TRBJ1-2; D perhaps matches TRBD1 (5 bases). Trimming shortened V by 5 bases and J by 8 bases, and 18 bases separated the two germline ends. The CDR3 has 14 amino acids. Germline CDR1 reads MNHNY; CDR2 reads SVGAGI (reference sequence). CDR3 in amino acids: CASSLATGWGGYTF. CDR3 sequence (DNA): TGTGCCAGCAGTCTCGCCACTGGGTGGGGCGGCTACACCTTC.

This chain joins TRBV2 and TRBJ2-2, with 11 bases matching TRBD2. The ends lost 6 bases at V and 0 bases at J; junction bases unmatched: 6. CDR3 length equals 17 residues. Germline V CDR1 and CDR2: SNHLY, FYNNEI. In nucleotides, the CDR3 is TGTGCCAGCAGATTGACTAGCGGGAAGGCGAACACCGGGGAGCTGTTTTTT. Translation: CASRLTSGKANTGELFF.

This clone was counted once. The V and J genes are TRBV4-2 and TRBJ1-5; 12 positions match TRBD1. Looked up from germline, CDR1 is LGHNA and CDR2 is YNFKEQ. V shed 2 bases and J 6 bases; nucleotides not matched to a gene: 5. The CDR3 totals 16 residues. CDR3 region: CASSQTGTGGGQPQHF. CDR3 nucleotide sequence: TGTGCCAGCAGCCAAACCGGGACAGGGGGCGGTCAGCCCCAGCATTTT.

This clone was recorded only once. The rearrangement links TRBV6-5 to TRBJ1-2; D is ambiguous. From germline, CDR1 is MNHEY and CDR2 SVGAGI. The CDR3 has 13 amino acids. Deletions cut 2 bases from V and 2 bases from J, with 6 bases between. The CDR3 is CASSYDTNYGYTF. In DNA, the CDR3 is TGTGCCAGCAGTTACGACACAAACTATGGCTACACCTTC.

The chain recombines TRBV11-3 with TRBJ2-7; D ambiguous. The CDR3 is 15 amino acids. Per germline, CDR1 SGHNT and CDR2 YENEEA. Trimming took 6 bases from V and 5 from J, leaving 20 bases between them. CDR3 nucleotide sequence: TGTGCCAGCAGTCCCGGTGAGGTGGGCAGGAACGAGCAGTACTTC. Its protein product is CASSPGEVGRNEQYF.

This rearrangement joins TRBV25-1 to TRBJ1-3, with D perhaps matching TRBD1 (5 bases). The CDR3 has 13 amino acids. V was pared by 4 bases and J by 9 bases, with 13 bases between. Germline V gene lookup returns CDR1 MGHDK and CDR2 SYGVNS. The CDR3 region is CASSAPGRATIYF. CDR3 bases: TGTGCCAGCAGTGCCCCAGGGCGTGCCACCATATATTTT.

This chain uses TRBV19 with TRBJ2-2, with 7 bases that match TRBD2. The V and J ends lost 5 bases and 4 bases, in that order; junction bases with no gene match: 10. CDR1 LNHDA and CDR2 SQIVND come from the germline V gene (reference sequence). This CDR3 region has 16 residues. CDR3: CASSLRWEGPTGELFF. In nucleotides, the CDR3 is TGTGCCAGTAGTTTACGGTGGGAGGGCCCCACCGGGGAGCTGTTTTTT.

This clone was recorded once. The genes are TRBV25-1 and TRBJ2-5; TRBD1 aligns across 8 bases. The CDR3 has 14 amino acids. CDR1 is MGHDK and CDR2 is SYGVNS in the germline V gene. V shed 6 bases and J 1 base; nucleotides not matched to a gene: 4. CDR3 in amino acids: CASRVTGGQETQYF. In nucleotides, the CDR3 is TGTGCCAGCAGGGTTACAGGGGGCCAAGAGACCCAGTACTTC. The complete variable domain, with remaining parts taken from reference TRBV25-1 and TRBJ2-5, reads EADIYQTPRYLVIGTGKKITLECSQTMGHDKMYWYQQDPGMELHLIHYSYGVNSTEKGDLSSESTVSRIRTEHFPLTLESARPSHTSQYLCASRVTGGQETQYFGPGTRLLVL.

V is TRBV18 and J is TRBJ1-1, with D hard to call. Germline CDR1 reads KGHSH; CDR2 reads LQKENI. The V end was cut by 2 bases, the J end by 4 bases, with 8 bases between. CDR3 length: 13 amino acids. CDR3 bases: TGTGCCAGCTCACCAGACATCCCCACTGAAGCTTTCTTT. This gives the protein CASSPDIPTEAFF.

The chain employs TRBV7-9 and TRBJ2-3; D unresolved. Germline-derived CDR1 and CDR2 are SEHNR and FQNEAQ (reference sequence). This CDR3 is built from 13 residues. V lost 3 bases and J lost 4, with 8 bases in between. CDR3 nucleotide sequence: TGTGCCAGCAGCTTCGGTGTGGCAGATACGCAGTATTTT. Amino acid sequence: CASSFGVADTQYF.

The CDR3: CASSSRTDNTEAFF. The DNA of the CDR3 is TGTGCCAGCAGCTCGAGGACGGATAACACTGAAGCTTTCTTT. This chain connects TRBV7-9 to TRBJ1-1; D is unresolved. Per the germline V gene, CDR1 is SEHNR and CDR2 is FQNEAQ (reference sequence). The CDR3 spans 14 residues. Trimming pared 4 bases from V and 2 bases from J, leaving 11 bases between.

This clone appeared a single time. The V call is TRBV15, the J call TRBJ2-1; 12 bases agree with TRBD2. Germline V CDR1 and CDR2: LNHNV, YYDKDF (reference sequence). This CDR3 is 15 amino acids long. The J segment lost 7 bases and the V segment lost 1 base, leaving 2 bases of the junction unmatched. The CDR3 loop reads CATSRGGLAGNEQFF. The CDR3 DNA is TGTGCCACCAGCAGAGGCGGACTAGCGGGGAATGAGCAGTTCTTC.

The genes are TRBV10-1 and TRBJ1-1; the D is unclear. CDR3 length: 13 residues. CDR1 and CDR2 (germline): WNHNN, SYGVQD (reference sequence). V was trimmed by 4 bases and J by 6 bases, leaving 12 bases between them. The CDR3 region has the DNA TGCGCCAGCAGTGGGAGCAGAACCTCTGAAGCTTTCTTT. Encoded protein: CASSGSRTSEAFF.

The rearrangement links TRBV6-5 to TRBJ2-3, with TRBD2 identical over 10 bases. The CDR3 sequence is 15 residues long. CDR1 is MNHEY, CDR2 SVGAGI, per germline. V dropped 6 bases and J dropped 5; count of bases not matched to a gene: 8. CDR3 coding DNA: TGTGCCAGCAGAAGAGCGGGAGGGTCAAGAGATACGCAGTATTTT. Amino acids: CASRRAGGSRDTQYF.

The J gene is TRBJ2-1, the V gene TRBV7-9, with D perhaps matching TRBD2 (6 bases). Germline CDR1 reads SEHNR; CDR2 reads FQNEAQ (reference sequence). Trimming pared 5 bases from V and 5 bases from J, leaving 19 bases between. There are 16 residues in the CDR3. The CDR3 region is CASSLTRGLGNNEQFF. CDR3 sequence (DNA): TGTGCCAGCAGCCTCACGCGGGGACTGGGAAACAATGAGCAGTTCTTC.

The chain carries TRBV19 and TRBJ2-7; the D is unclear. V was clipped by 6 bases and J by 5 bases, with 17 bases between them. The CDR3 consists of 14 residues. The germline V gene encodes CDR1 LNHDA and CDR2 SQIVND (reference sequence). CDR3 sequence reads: CASSSAQKLHEQYF. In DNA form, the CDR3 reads TGTGCCAGTAGCTCGGCCCAGAAGCTGCACGAGCAGTACTTC. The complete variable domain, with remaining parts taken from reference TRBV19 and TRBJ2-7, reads DGGITQSPKYLFRKEGQNVTLSCEQNLNHDAMYWYRQDPGQGLRLIYYSQIVNDFQKGDIAEGYSVSREKKESFPLTVTSAQKNPTAFYLCASSSAQKLHEQYFGPGTRLTVT.

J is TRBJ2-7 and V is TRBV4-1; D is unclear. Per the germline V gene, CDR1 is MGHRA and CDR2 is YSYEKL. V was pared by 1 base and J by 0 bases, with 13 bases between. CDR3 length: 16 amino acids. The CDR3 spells CASSQVGRPSSYEQYF. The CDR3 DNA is TGCGCCAGCAGCCAAGTTGGCAGGCCGAGCTCCTACGAGCAGTACTTC.

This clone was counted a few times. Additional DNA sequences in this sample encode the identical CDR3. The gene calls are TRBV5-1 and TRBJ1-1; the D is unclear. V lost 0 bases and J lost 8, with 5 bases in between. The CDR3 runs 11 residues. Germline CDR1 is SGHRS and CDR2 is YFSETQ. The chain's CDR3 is CASSLVGEAFF. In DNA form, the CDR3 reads TGCGCCAGCAGCTTGGTGGGGGAAGCTTTCTTT.

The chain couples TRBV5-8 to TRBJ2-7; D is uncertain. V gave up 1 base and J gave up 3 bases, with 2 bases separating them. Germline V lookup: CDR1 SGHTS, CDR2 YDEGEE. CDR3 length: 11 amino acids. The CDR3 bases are TGTGCCAGCAGCTTGCGCTACGAGCAGTACTTC. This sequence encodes CASSLRYEQYF. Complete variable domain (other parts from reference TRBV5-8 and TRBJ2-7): EAGVTQSPTHLIKTRGQQATLRCSPISGHTSVYWYQQALGLGLQFLLWYDEGEERNRGNFPPRFSGRQFPNYSSELNVNALELEDSALYLCASSLRYEQYFGPGTRLTVT.

CDR3 nucleotide sequence: TGTGCTAGTGGCGGATCGACGGGCACTGAAGCTTTCTTT. It specifies CASGGSTGTEAFF. The chain has TRBV12-5 and TRBJ1-1, with D uncertain. The V end was cut by 6 bases, the J end by 4 bases, with 12 bases between. The CDR3 has 13 residues. Germline loops: CDR1 LGHNT, CDR2 FRNRAP.

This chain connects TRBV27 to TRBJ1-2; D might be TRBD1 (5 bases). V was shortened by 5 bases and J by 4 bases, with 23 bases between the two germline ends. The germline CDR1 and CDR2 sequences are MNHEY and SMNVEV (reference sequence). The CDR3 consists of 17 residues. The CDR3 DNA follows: TGTGCCAGCAGTCTCTCCGGGGGGGAGGGGCTCACCTATGGCTACACCTTC. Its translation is CASSLSGGEGLTYGYTF.

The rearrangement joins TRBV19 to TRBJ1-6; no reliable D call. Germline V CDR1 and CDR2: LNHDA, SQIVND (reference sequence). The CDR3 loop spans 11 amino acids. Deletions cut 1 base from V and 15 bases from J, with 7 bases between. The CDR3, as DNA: TGTGCCAGTAGTATAGGCAGAGACCTCCACTTT. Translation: CASSIGRDLHF.

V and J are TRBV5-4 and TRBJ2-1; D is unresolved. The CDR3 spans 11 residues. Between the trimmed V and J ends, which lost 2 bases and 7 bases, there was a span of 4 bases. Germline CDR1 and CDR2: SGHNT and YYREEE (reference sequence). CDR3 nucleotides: TGTGCCAGCAGCTTTACGAATGAGCAGTTCTTC. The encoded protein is CASSFTNEQFF.

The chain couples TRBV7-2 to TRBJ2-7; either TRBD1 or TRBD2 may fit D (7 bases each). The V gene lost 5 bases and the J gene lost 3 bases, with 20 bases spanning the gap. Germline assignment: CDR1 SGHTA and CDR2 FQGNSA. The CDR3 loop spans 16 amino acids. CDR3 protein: CASSRGGGGAVYEQYF. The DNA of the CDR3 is TGTGCCAGCAGCAGAGGGGGAGGGGGCGCGGTCTACGAGCAGTACTTC.

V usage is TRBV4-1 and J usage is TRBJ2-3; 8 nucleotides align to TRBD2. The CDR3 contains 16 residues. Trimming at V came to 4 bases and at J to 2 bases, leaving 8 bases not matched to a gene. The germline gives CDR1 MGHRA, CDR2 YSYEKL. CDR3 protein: CASSRPGTRITDTQYF. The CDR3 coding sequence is TGCGCCAGCAGCCGTCCCGGGACTAGAATCACAGATACGCAGTATTTT.

The CDR3 here is CASRPPVQEQYF. In DNA form, the CDR3 reads TGTGCCAGCAGGCCCCCCGTGCAGGAGCAGTACTTC. The chain links TRBV6-1 to TRBJ2-7; D not resolved. Trimming took off 6 bases at V and 7 bases at J, with 13 bases between the two ends. The germline CDR1 and CDR2 sequences are MNHNS and SASEGT. There are 12 residues in the CDR3.

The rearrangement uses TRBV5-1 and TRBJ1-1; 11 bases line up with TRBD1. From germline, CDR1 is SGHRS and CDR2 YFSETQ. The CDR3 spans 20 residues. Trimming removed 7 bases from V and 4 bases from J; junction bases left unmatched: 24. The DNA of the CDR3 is TGCGCCAGCGGACGGCCACTTCAACCGGGACAGGGGGTGAGCCGCACTGAAGCTTTCTTT. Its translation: CASGRPLQPGQGVSRTEAFF.

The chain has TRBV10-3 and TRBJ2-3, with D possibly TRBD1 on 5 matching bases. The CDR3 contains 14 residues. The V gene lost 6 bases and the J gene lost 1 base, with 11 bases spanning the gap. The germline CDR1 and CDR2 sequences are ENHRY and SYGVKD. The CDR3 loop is CAIRAGQRTDTQYF. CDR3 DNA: TGTGCCATCAGGGCTGGACAACGCACAGATACGCAGTATTTT.

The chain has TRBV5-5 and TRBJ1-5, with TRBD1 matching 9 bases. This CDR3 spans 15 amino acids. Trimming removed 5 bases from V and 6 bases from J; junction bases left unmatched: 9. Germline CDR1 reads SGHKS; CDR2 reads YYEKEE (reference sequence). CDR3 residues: CASRTGTGNAQPQHF. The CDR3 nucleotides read TGTGCCAGCAGAACCGGGACAGGGAACGCTCAGCCCCAGCATTTT.

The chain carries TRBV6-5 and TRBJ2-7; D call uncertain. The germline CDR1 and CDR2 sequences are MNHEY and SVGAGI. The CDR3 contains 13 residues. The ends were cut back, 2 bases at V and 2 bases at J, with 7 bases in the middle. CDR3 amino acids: CASSYALAYEQYF. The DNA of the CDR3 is TGTGCCAGCAGTTACGCCCTGGCCTACGAGCAGTACTTC.

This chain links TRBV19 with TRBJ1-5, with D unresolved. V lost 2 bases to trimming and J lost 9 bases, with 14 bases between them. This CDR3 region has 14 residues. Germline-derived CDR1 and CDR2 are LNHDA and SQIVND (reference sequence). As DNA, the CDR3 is TGTGCCAGTAGTATAACCAGGAGCCTTCGGCCCCAGCATTTT. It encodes CASSITRSLRPQHF.

The CDR3, as DNA: TGTGCCAGCAGCTTTGGACTAGCGGGGGTTTACAATGAGCAGTTCTTC. It translates to CASSFGLAGVYNEQFF. This chain joins TRBV7-2 and TRBJ2-1, with 13 bases matching TRBD2. Unmatched junction bases numbered 3, after V lost 3 bases and J lost 4 bases. The CDR3 runs to 16 residues. Germline lookup yields CDR1 SGHTA and CDR2 FQGNSA.